This TCR beta chain was obtained from a study of T cell changes during pregnancy in multiple sclerosis. Generated by immunoSEQ multiplex PCR, the TCRdb table keeps only in-frame clones and is missing some. The sample has tens of thousands of clones, over 90% seen once. The germline V gene encodes CDR1 SGHDT and CDR2 YYEEEE. This CDR3 contains 15 residues. V shed 3 bases and J shed 7 bases, with 17 bases lying between them. This TCR was sampled from a female donor with multiple sclerosis, enrolled in a pregnancy study. The J gene is TRBJ1-3, the V gene TRBV5-6; D may be TRBD1 (6 bases). Source: peripheral blood, taken in the first trimester of pregnancy. CDR3: CASSWREGVQNTIYF. As DNA, the CDR3 is TGTGCCAGCAGCTGGAGGGAGGGGGTTCAGAACACCATATATTTT.